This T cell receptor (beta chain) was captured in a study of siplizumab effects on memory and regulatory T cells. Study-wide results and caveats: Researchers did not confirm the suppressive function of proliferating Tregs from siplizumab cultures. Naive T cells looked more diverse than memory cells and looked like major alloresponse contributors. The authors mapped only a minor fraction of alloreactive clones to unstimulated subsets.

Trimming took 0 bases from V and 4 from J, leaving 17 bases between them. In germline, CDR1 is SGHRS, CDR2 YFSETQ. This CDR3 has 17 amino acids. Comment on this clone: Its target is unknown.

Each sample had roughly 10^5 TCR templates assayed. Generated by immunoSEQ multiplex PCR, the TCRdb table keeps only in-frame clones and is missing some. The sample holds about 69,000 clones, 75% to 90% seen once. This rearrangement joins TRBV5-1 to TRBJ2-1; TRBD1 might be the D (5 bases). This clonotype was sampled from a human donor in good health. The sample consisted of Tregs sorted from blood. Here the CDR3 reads CASSLGGIGHPYNEQFF. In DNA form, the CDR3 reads TGCGCCAGCAGCTTGGGTGGTATAGGACATCCGTACAATGAGCAGTTCTTC.